This T cell receptor (beta chain) was documented in a study of OX40 agonist ivuxolimab in advanced cancers. Study background: 40% to 50% of patients had received prior checkpoint inhibitor therapy.

This CDR3 has 20 amino acids. The germline V gene encodes CDR1 SGHRS and CDR2 YFSETQ. The junction had 13 bases not matched to a gene; V was cut back by 0 bases and J by 0 bases. TCRdb's copy holds only in-frame clones and misses some; the assay was immunoSEQ multiplex PCR. The data show roughly 86,000 clones, 92% seen once. This TCR came from an adult with an advanced solid tumor such as melanoma, head and neck, liver or kidney cancer. The V and J genes are TRBV5-1 and TRBJ2-3; the match to TRBD2 covers 10 bases. The specimen comprised CD4+ or CD8+ T cells sorted from blood, sampled in a trial of the OX40 agonist ivuxolimab. DNA of the CDR3: TGCGCCAGCAGCTTGGGTCTTGGGCTAGCGGGAGTGTCTAGCACAGATACGCAGTATTTT. It translates to CASSLGLGLAGVSSTDTQYF.